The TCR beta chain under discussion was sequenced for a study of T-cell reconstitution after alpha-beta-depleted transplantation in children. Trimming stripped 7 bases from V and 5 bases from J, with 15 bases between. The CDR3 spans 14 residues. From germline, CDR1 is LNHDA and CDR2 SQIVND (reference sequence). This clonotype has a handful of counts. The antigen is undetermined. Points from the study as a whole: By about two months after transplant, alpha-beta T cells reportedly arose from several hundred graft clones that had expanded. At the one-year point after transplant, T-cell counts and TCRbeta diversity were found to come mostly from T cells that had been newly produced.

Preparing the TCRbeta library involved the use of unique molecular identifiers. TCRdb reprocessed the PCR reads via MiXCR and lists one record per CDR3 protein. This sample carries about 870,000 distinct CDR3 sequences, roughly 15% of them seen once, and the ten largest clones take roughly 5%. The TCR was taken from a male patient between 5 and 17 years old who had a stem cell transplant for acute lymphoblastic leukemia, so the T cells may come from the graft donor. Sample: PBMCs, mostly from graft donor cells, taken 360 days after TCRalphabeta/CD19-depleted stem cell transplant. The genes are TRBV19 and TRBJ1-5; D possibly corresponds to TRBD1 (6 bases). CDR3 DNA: TGTGCCAGTACTCCCAATAGGGGGTATCAGCCCCAGCATTTT. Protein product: CASTPNRGYQPQHF. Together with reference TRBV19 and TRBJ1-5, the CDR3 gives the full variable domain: DGGITQSPKYLFRKEGQNVTLSCEQNLNHDAMYWYRQDPGQGLRLIYYSQIVNDFQKGDIAEGYSVSREKKESFPLTVTSAQKNPTAFYLCASTPNRGYQPQHFGDGTRLSIL.